This section outlines one T cell receptor beta chain sequence together with its context. This clonotype was observed a handful of times. Its binding antigen is unknown. Base quality data are lacking; no much larger clone is found one base away. The CDR3, from cysteine to phenylalanine, totals 17 residues. Just the 51-base CDR3 DNA is kept, in frame starting at base 1. For CDR1 and CDR2, the germline V gene lists MGHRA and YSYEKL. The germline V end is reduced by 3 bases and the J end by 5 bases; junction bases left unmatched: 15. This entry is derived from a study of regulatory T cells in long-lasting Graves disease (dated by TCRdb to about 2021). Background on the whole study: Persistent Graves' disease was defined as antithyroid drug treatment for over 5 years with persistently positive TSH receptor autoantibodies. In the clinical cohort, patients with persistent Graves' disease had used antithyroid drugs for an average of about 10.3 years. A total of 35 or so samples underwent TCR sequencing: about 13 from persistent and about 20 from newly diagnosed Graves' disease patients. The study was conducted in China and was registered as a clinical trial. Peripheral blood TCR sequencing and RNA sequencing compared persistent Graves' disease patients with newly diagnosed Graves' disease patients. Study-level results and caveats: Patients with persistent disease shared more public clonotypes (over 2,500) than newly diagnosed patients did (about 970). TRBV28, TRBJ1-2 and TRBJ2-5 were preferentially used in persistent disease, while TRBV20-1 and TRBJ2-1 were favored in newly diagnosed disease. Peripheral blood alone was examined, since thyroid tissue, which constituted the primary lesion, could not be accessed. The authors acknowledged the small sample size as a limitation that may reduce accuracy. Persistent Graves' disease patients showed lower TCR Shannon entropy and fewer highly expanded clones than newly diagnosed patients, suggesting clonal expansion. Sequencing and analysis were restricted to the TCR beta chain.

The library relied on multiplex PCR. Sequencing took place on an Illumina HiSeq 4000. iRepertoire HTBI primers and Arm-PCR amplification of CDR3 regions were used to construct TCR beta libraries. Gel purification was performed on PCR products prior to sequencing. In the authors' own workflow: Gene usage analysis of CDR3 amino acid clonotypes used the 50 to 70 TRBV and 14 to 15 TRBJ segments found across samples. COPE and FqMerger were used to merge the filtered high-quality paired reads into contigs. Contigs were aligned with BLAST to IMGT TRBV, TRBD and TRBJ reference genes, and CDR3 was defined per IMGT. Any clonotype with a frequency above 0.1% was counted as a highly expanded clone. Repertoire diversity was measured by Shannon entropy, and V-J evenness by the Gini coefficient. Public clonotypes were defined as clonotypes shared by more than one individual. The raw public data were reprocessed by TCRdb itself: fastp quality trimming at Q25, MiXCR clonotype calling, in-frame beta chains only. For every CDR3 protein sequence, its rows merge into one entry that carries the most common genes and DNA. Here the V and J calls rest on TCRdb's processing, not on the authors' analysis. Here the sample has 600,000 to 800,000 distinct CDR3 sequences; approximately 29% occur a single time. The top ten clones comprise about 42% of the sample.

The sample's time point, from its label and the paper: persistent/refractory GD, antithyroid drugs over 5 years with positive TRAb. RNA was extracted from PBMCs in TRIzol for both TCR sequencing and RNA sequencing. The diagnosis of Graves' disease was made according to American Thyroid Association guidelines. Recruitment of patients was carried out at an endocrinology department in Xi'an, China. Each patient gave about 8.1 milliliters of peripheral blood, collected in an EDTA anticoagulant tube. Ficoll Paque Plus density gradient separation was used to isolate PBMCs, and no additional T cell sorting was done. An Agilent 2100 Bioanalyzer and agarose gel were used to check RNA quality, and a NanoDrop 2000 was used to measure RNA concentration.

The chain couples TRBV4-1 to TRBJ2-5; 7 bases in the middle match TRBD1. The input for sequencing was peripheral blood mononuclear cells (PBMCs), taken when the disease was refractory, from a patient treated with antithyroid drugs. The receptor was isolated from a female donor with Graves disease. CDR3 protein: CASSQDSYGTEGETQYF. In nucleotide form, the sequence is TGCGCCAGCAGCCAGGATTCCTACGGGACAGAGGGGGAGACCCAGTACTTC.